Listed below are T cell receptor beta chains from one sample, sequenced in a study of T cell repertoires in cytomegalovirus infection. TCRdb recomputed calls from the reads with MiXCR, one row per CDR3 protein. The table has some 310,000 distinct CDR3 sequences, approximately 25% seen once. Antigen specificity for these receptors is unknown. The input for sequencing was cultured PBMCs, taken from culture after CMV antigen stimulation. These receptor sequences come from a human donor in good health (CMV status not recorded). Some clones in this sample may be carry-over from other donors' samples. Each CDR3 is given with its conserved first and last residue. A D gene is named only where the DNA matches it firmly. The size field is filled for only some rows; it gives once, few, many or a size class.

v_gene: TRBV7-2; d_gene: -; abundance: -; j_gene: TRBJ1-2; CDR3aa: CASSLDRDGYTF; CDR3nt: TGTGCCAGCAGCTTAGATAGGGATGGCTACACCTTC
v_gene: TRBV7-2; d_gene: -; abundance: many; j_gene: TRBJ1-1; CDR3aa: CASSFNRAFDTEAFF; CDR3nt: TGTGCCAGCAGCTTCAACAGGGCGTTCGACACTGAAGCTTTCTTT
v_gene: TRBV7-8; d_gene: -; abundance: many; j_gene: TRBJ1-4; CDR3aa: CASSLWEGGKLFF; CDR3nt: TGTGCCAGCAGCTTATGGGAGGGGGGAAAACTGTTTTTT
v_gene: TRBV11-3; d_gene: TRBD2; abundance: -; j_gene: TRBJ2-5; CDR3aa: CASSPGLAGFQETQYF; CDR3nt: TGTGCCAGCAGCCCCGGTCTAGCGGGATTCCAAGAGACCCAGTACTTC
v_gene: TRBV27; d_gene: -; abundance: -; j_gene: TRBJ2-7; CDR3aa: CASSPRTRATYEQYF; CDR3nt: TGTGCCAGCAGTCCCCGGACCCGGGCCACCTACGAGCAGTACTTC
v_gene: TRBV20-1; d_gene: -; abundance: -; j_gene: TRBJ2-1; CDR3aa: CSAREISAGEQFF; CDR3nt: TGCAGTGCTAGAGAGATATCCGCCGGGGAGCAGTTCTTC
v_gene: TRBV20-1; d_gene: -; abundance: few; j_gene: TRBJ2-3; CDR3aa: CSADRNTDTQYF; CDR3nt: TGCAGTGCTGACCGCAATACAGATACGCAGTATTTT
v_gene: TRBV7-9; d_gene: -; abundance: -; j_gene: TRBJ2-6; CDR3aa: CASSLVSGRGANVLTF; CDR3nt: TGTGCCAGCAGCTTAGTCTCCGGGCGCGGGGCCAACGTCCTGACTTTC
v_gene: TRBV12-3/TRBV12-4; d_gene: TRBD2; abundance: -; j_gene: TRBJ2-1; CDR3aa: CASSRTSGRAWIDNEQFF; CDR3nt: TGTGCCAGCAGTAGGACTAGCGGGAGGGCCTGGATCGACAATGAGCAGTTCTTC
v_gene: TRBV6-2/TRBV6-3; d_gene: TRBD2; abundance: few; j_gene: TRBJ2-3; CDR3aa: CASSLAGEGADTQYF; CDR3nt: TGTGCCAGCAGTCTAGCGGGAGAAGGGGCAGATACGCAGTATTTT
v_gene: TRBV7-2; d_gene: -; abundance: few; j_gene: TRBJ2-5; CDR3aa: CASSLWGGREETQYF; CDR3nt: TGTGCCAGCAGCTTGTGGGGAGGACGCGAAGAGACCCAGTACTTC
v_gene: TRBV19; d_gene: -; abundance: few; j_gene: TRBJ1-4; CDR3aa: CASSSYGATNEKLFF; CDR3nt: TGTGCCAGTAGCTCCTACGGGGCAACTAATGAAAAACTGTTTTTT
v_gene: TRBV28; d_gene: TRBD1; abundance: -; j_gene: TRBJ1-1; CDR3aa: CASSSPGTGGVFF; CDR3nt: TGTGCCAGCAGTTCACCGGGGACAGGGGGTGTTTTCTTT
v_gene: TRBV12-3/TRBV12-4; d_gene: TRBD1; abundance: few; j_gene: TRBJ2-5; CDR3aa: CASRPTGTGETQYF; CDR3nt: TGTGCCAGCAGGCCGACCGGGACAGGGGAGACCCAGTACTTC
v_gene: TRBV20-1; d_gene: TRBD1; abundance: few; j_gene: TRBJ1-3; CDR3aa: CSAAGQGENTIYF; CDR3nt: TGCAGTGCTGCTGGACAGGGGGAAAACACCATATATTTT
v_gene: TRBV7-2; d_gene: -; abundance: many; j_gene: TRBJ2-7; CDR3aa: CASSSGTIYEQYF; CDR3nt: TGTGCCAGCAGCTCCGGGACCATCTACGAGCAGTACTTC
v_gene: TRBV12-3/TRBV12-4; d_gene: -; abundance: -; j_gene: TRBJ2-1; CDR3aa: CASSLGFRGLYNEQFF; CDR3nt: TGTGCCAGCAGTTTAGGATTCAGGGGCTTATACAATGAGCAGTTCTTC
v_gene: TRBV13; d_gene: -; abundance: -; j_gene: TRBJ1-6; CDR3aa: CASSLSTIRNSPLHF; CDR3nt: TGTGCCAGCAGCCTCTCGACAATCCGGAATTCACCCCTCCACTTT
v_gene: TRBV7-9; d_gene: -; abundance: -; j_gene: TRBJ1-3; CDR3aa: CASSSESGNTIYF; CDR3nt: TGTGCCAGCAGTTCAGAGTCTGGAAACACCATATATTTT
v_gene: TRBV5-1; d_gene: -; abundance: many; j_gene: TRBJ2-1; CDR3aa: CASSFNNEQFF; CDR3nt: TGTGCCAGCAGTTTTAACAATGAGCAGTTCTTC
v_gene: TRBV20-1; d_gene: -; abundance: -; j_gene: TRBJ2-5; CDR3aa: CSARPLIDGPLWETQYF; CDR3nt: TGCAGTGCTAGACCCTTAATCGACGGCCCCTTGTGGGAGACCCAGTACTTC
v_gene: TRBV28; d_gene: TRBD1; abundance: few; j_gene: TRBJ1-1; CDR3aa: CASSFTHLGGDRLYSNTEAFF; CDR3nt: TGTGCCAGCAGTTTCACGCATCTCGGTGGGGACAGGCTATACTCGAACACTGAAGCTTTCTTT
v_gene: TRBV19; d_gene: -; abundance: -; j_gene: TRBJ1-1; CDR3aa: CASSKSGYTEAFF; CDR3nt: TGTGCCAGTAGTAAGTCAGGGTACACTGAAGCTTTCTTT
v_gene: TRBV28; d_gene: -; abundance: few; j_gene: TRBJ2-7; CDR3aa: CASNNRAYEQYF; CDR3nt: TGTGCCAGCAATAACAGGGCCTACGAGCAGTACTTC
v_gene: TRBV28; d_gene: TRBD2; abundance: -; j_gene: TRBJ2-2; CDR3aa: CASSRTLGLAGGPGELFF; CDR3nt: TGTGCCAGCAGTCGCACCCTTGGACTAGCGGGAGGGCCCGGGGAGCTGTTTTTT
v_gene: TRBV12-3/TRBV12-4; d_gene: TRBD1; abundance: few; j_gene: TRBJ1-5; CDR3aa: CASSRGQGAIGNQPQHF; CDR3nt: TGTGCCAGCAGTCGGGGACAGGGGGCGATCGGCAATCAGCCCCAGCATTTT
v_gene: TRBV4-3; d_gene: -; abundance: -; j_gene: TRBJ1-3; CDR3aa: CASSQDNGNSGNTIYF; CDR3nt: TGCGCCAGCAGCCAAGATAACGGGAACTCTGGAAACACCATATATTTT
v_gene: TRBV19; d_gene: -; abundance: -; j_gene: TRBJ2-3; CDR3aa: CASSIDSYETDTQYF; CDR3nt: TGTGCCAGTAGTATAGACTCTTATGAGACAGATACGCAGTATTTT
v_gene: TRBV7-2; d_gene: -; abundance: many; j_gene: TRBJ2-5; CDR3aa: CASSSRRGGETQYF; CDR3nt: TGTGCCAGCAGCTCCCGAAGAGGGGGGGAGACCCAGTACTTC
v_gene: TRBV5-5; d_gene: TRBD1; abundance: -; j_gene: TRBJ2-5; CDR3aa: CASSLTDRGWETQYF; CDR3nt: TGTGCCAGCAGTTTGACCGACAGGGGGTGGGAGACCCAGTACTTC
v_gene: TRBV7-6; d_gene: -; abundance: few; j_gene: TRBJ2-5; CDR3aa: CASSPRGSGETQYF; CDR3nt: TGTGCTAGCAGCCCGCGGGGTAGCGGAGAGACCCAGTACTTC
v_gene: TRBV29-1; d_gene: -; abundance: -; j_gene: TRBJ1-1; CDR3aa: CSASDGGGNTEAFF; CDR3nt: TGCAGCGCATCCGACGGGGGAGGAAACACTGAAGCTTTCTTT
v_gene: TRBV5-4; d_gene: TRBD1; abundance: -; j_gene: TRBJ1-1; CDR3aa: CASSKDRGGEAFF; CDR3nt: TGTGCCAGCAGCAAGGACAGGGGCGGCGAAGCTTTCTTT
v_gene: TRBV7-2; d_gene: -; abundance: -; j_gene: TRBJ1-6; CDR3aa: CASSTRGGYNSPLHF; CDR3nt: TGTGCCAGCAGCACTCGAGGGGGGTATAATTCACCCCTCCACTTT
v_gene: TRBV15; d_gene: -; abundance: few; j_gene: TRBJ1-5; CDR3aa: CATSRPDQPQHF; CDR3nt: TGTGCCACCAGCAGGCCAGATCAGCCCCAGCATTTT